This passage covers 14 T cell receptor beta chains from one sample sequenced in a study of blood T cell repertoires in COVID-19. Measured with immunoSEQ multiplex PCR; TCRdb has only the in-frame clones, and not every one. The data show 140,000 to 150,000 clones, with 75% to 90% seen just once and roughly 1.6% held by the top ten. The sample was peripheral blood. These receptors originate from a woman between 50 and 59 years old with acute or convalescent COVID-19.

The chain recombines TRBV9 with TRBJ1-1; D ambiguous. The CDR3 consists of 15 residues. V was clipped by 0 bases and J by 1 base, with 10 bases between them. The germline CDR1 and CDR2 sequences are SGDLS and YYNGEE. This CDR3 is CASSVDLLSNTEAFF. The CDR3 nucleotides are TGTGCCAGCAGCGTAGATCTCCTTTCGAACACTGAAGCTTTCTTT.

The chain uses TRBV7-3 and TRBJ2-5; weak D call: TRBD2 (6 bases). The CDR3 runs to 14 residues. V gave up 1 base and J gave up 4 bases, with 10 bases separating them. Germline CDR1 reads SGHTA; CDR2 reads FQGTGA. CDR3 in amino acids: CASSLSGVGETQYF. As DNA, the CDR3 is TGTGCCAGCAGCTTAAGCGGGGTAGGAGAGACCCAGTACTTC.

The chain carries TRBV5-8 and TRBJ2-5; D is uncertain. This CDR3 comprises 15 residues. V was clipped by 0 bases and J by 0 bases, with 9 bases between them. Germline V gives CDR1 SGHTS, CDR2 YDEGEE. The CDR3 region is CASSLGGVYQETQYF. CDR3 bases: TGTGCCAGCAGCTTGGGCGGAGTGTACCAAGAGACCCAGTACTTC.

This chain uses TRBV5-4 with TRBJ1-6; no clear D. In germline, CDR1 is SGHNT, CDR2 YYREEE (reference sequence). Trimming pared 4 bases from V and 4 bases from J, leaving 9 bases between. The CDR3 is 14 residues long. In DNA form, the CDR3 reads TGTGCCAGCAGCCTAGATAGGTATAATTCACCCCTCCACTTT. Translation gives CASSLDRYNSPLHF.

This clone appeared a few times. J is TRBJ2-7 and V is TRBV9; a weak D match, TRBD1 (5 bases). V lost 0 bases to trimming and J lost 6 bases, with 10 bases between them. The germline V gene has CDR1 SGDLS and CDR2 YYNGEE. This CDR3 comprises 13 residues. CDR3 DNA: TGTGCCAGCAGCGTAGCCACAGGTGGCGAGCAGTACTTC. It is translated as CASSVATGGEQYF. The whole variable domain, remainder taken from reference TRBV9 and TRBJ2-7, is DSGVTQTPKHLITATGQRVTLRCSPRSGDLSVYWYQQSLDQGLQFLIQYYNGEERAKGNILERFSAQQFPDLHSELNLSSLELGDSALYFCASSVATGGEQYFGPGTRLTVT.

The chain is built from TRBV6-5 and TRBJ1-1; D remains ambiguous. Germline assignment: CDR1 MNHEY and CDR2 SVGAGI. V was shortened by 6 bases and J by 1 base, with 12 bases between the two germline ends. The CDR3 extends over 14 amino acids. CDR3 in amino acids: CASSIAAENTEAFF. CDR3 nucleotides: TGTGCCAGCAGCATAGCGGCGGAGAACACTGAAGCTTTCTTT.

This chain connects TRBV7-8 to TRBJ1-3; D may be TRBD1 (6 bases). CDR1 SGHVS and CDR2 FQNEAQ come from the germline V gene. The length of the CDR3 is 16 residues. Trimming shortened V by 0 bases and J by 5 bases, and 14 bases separated the two germline ends. The chain's CDR3 is CASSLATGTTRNTIYF. The CDR3 DNA reads TGTGCCAGCAGCTTAGCGACCGGGACAACTAGAAACACCATATATTTT. The full variable domain, in which reference TRBV7-8 and TRBJ1-3 provide the parts outside the CDR3, is GAGVSQSPRYKVAKRGQDVALRCDPISGHVSLFWYQQALGQGPEFLTYFQNEAQLDKSGLPSDRFFAERPEGSVSTLKIQRTQQEDSAVYLCASSLATGTTRNTIYFGEGSWLTVV.

The rearrangement joins TRBV14 to TRBJ1-3; D is possibly TRBD1 (5 bases). Trimming removed 0 bases at V and 2 bases at J, with 14 bases between. This CDR3 is 17 amino acids long. Germline V gene lookup returns CDR1 SGHDN and CDR2 FVKESK. For the CDR3, the DNA is TGTGCCAGCAGCCAAGATCGCTGGCGGGGCCCTGGAAACACCATATATTTT. This sequence encodes CASSQDRWRGPGNTIYF.

The chain is built from TRBV9 and TRBJ2-5, with 14 bases identical to TRBD2. Per the germline V gene, CDR1 is SGDLS and CDR2 is YYNGEE. The CDR3 spans 18 residues. V shed 3 bases, J shed 1 base, and the junction held 8 bases outside the gene matches. CDR3: CASSATSGRAGGQETQYF. In DNA form, the CDR3 reads TGTGCCAGCAGCGCGACTAGCGGGAGGGCGGGGGGCCAAGAGACCCAGTACTTC.

This rearrangement joins TRBV4-1 to TRBJ2-1; D gene ambiguous. Trimming stripped 0 bases from V and 4 bases from J, with 10 bases between. Germline assignment: CDR1 MGHRA and CDR2 YSYEKL. The CDR3 runs to 15 residues. CDR3 bases: TGCGCCAGCAGCCAAGATATACAGACATACAATGAGCAGTTCTTC. This sequence encodes CASSQDIQTYNEQFF.

This chain links TRBV28 with TRBJ2-7; 9 bases agree with TRBD1. This CDR3 region has 15 residues. Trimming cost V 6 bases and J 4 bases; bases outside gene matches: 10. The germline V gene has CDR1 MDHEN and CDR2 SYDVKM. CDR3 coding DNA: TGTGCCAGCAGCGGACAGGGGCTGGGAAGATACGAGCAGTACTTC. This encodes CASSGQGLGRYEQYF.

The chain carries TRBV10-3 and TRBJ1-2; tentatively, D is TRBD1 (5 bases). The CDR3 totals 13 residues. Germline loops: CDR1 ENHRY, CDR2 SYGVKD. DNA of the CDR3: TGTGCTTGCAACCAGGGAACGGACTATGGCTACACCTTC. Its protein is CACNQGTDYGYTF.

The chain has TRBV5-8 and TRBJ2-1, with TRBD2 as a possible D gene (6 bases). The CDR3 has 13 residues. CDR1 and CDR2 (germline): SGHTS, YDEGEE. V dropped 5 bases and J dropped 8 bases, with 14 bases sitting between them. The CDR3 region is CASSPGTPHEQFF. Written as DNA, the CDR3 is TGTGCCAGCAGTCCCGGGACTCCCCATGAGCAGTTCTTC.

The chain carries TRBV10-2 and TRBJ2-7, with 7 bases lining up with TRBD1. Trimming took 6 bases from V and 5 from J; bases not matched to a gene: 7. Germline loops: CDR1 WSHSY, CDR2 SAAADI. The CDR3 spans 13 residues. The CDR3 reads CASRVGQRNEQYF. In DNA, the CDR3 is TGCGCCAGCAGGGTGGGACAGCGTAACGAGCAGTACTTC.